Here is one TCR beta chain with its context. This specimen comes from a study of early T cells in non-severe SARS-CoV-2 infection. In the study overall: Whole-blood bulk RNA, unsorted, was sequenced, and chains were unpaired.

Individually, cDNA molecules had unique molecular identifiers attached to them. One entry per CDR3 protein results from TCRdb running MiXCR on the 5' RACE reads. The sample shows some 78,000 distinct CDR3 sequences, about 13% of them seen only once. Per germline, CDR1 DFQATT and CDR2 SNEGSKA (reference sequence). The ends were cut back, 0 bases at V and 7 bases at J, with 22 bases in the middle. The CDR3 is made up of 17 amino acids. This TCR was sampled from an adult who was a healthcare worker with PCR-confirmed SARS-CoV-2 infection or an uninfected control (not recorded which). Sequences were obtained from whole blood. V is TRBV20-1 and J is TRBJ2-1; maybe TRBD2 (5 bases). The CDR3 DNA sequence: TGCAGTGCTAGAGACCCCGTCGCCCGAAGAGGGCGGAATGAGCAGTTCTTC. It yields the protein CSARDPVARRGRNEQFF.